This T cell receptor beta chain was found in a study of control samples from healthy donors and cancer patients. Here immunoSEQ multiplex PCR was the method, and the copy in TCRdb shows in-frame clones only, minus some. The table has 350,000 to 450,000 clones, 80% to 95% seen once. CDR1 and CDR2 from the germline V gene are SGHKS and YYEKEE (reference sequence). This CDR3 region has 14 residues. The V gene lost 7 bases and the J gene lost 1 base, with 14 bases spanning the gap. The J gene is TRBJ1-1, the V gene TRBV5-5; D is undetermined. The source is a man between 35 and 55 years old with head and neck cancer. The material sequenced was PBMCs. CDR3 residues: CASCLSLGNTEAFF. CDR3 in DNA: TGTGCCAGCTGCCTCAGCTTGGGGAACACTGAAGCTTTCTTT.